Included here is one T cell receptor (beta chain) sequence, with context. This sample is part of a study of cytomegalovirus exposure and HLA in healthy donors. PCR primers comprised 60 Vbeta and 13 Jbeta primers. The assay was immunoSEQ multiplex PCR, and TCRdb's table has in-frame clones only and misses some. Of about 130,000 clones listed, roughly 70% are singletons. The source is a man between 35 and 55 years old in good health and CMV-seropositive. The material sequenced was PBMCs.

CDR3 sequence reads: CASSPIRQGTPDTQYF. The CDR3 coding sequence is TGTGCCAGCAGCCCCATCAGGCAGGGGACGCCAGATACGCAGTATTTT. J is TRBJ2-3 and V is TRBV7-9; weak D call: TRBD1 (6 bases). The CDR3 has 16 amino acids. V was pared by 5 bases and J by 4 bases, with 19 bases between. From germline, CDR1 is SEHNR and CDR2 FQNEAQ (reference sequence).